The clone carrying this T cell receptor beta chain was counted ten times or more. Antigen: not known. V lost 0 bases and J 4 bases, leaving 14 bases between the germline ends. CDR1 is SGHRS, CDR2 YFSETQ, per germline. CDR3 length: 15 amino acids. Whole-study findings and limits: In terms of TCR gene usage, tumor memory CD4+ T cells clustered together with blood and lymph node memory CD4+ cells, as well as with lymph node naive CD4+ cells. Whole repertoires were not studied in the larger cohort, only one V-J beta rearrangement.

The sorted Tregs were CD4+CD25+CD127-/low cells. Full-length variable regions came from constant-region reverse primers plus semi-nested Nested Universal Primer A PCR. One entry per CDR3 protein results from TCRdb running MiXCR on the 5' RACE reads. The repertoire holds about 42,000 distinct CDR3 sequences, with about 20% as singletons. The gene calls are TRBV5-1 and TRBJ2-7; D is perhaps TRBD2 (6 bases). Sequenced material: Tregs sorted from blood. The sequence was collected from a female donor with breast cancer. In DNA form, the CDR3 reads TGCGCCAGCAGCTTGGGTTCGGGAGAGTTATACGAGCAGTACTTC. This codes for CASSLGSGELYEQYF.